These 29 T cell receptor beta chains were sequenced from one sample in a study of T cell repertoires in cytomegalovirus infection. One entry per CDR3 protein, called by TCRdb with MiXCR from the reads. The data show hundreds of thousands of distinct CDR3 sequences, approximately 24% seen once. Material for sequencing was CD8+ T cells from PBMCs. These receptors originate from a human donor in good health (CMV status not recorded). Some clones in this sample may be carry-over from other donors' samples.

This clonotype showed up many times. This sequence joins TRBV6-2 or TRBV6-3 and TRBJ1-2, with 10 nucleotides matching TRBD1. Germline V gene data show CDR1 as MNHEY and CDR2 as SVGEGT. V shed 0 bases, J shed 9 bases, and the junction held 4 bases outside the gene matches. The CDR3 is made up of 14 amino acids. The DNA of the CDR3 is TGTGCCAGCAGTTACTCGGGACAGGGGCCGAGCTACACCTTC. This gives the protein CASSYSGQGPSYTF.

This clonotype showed up just a few times. J is TRBJ1-2 and V is TRBV12-3 or TRBV12-4; D remains unclear. The CDR3 is 16 amino acids. The ends were cut back, 7 bases at V and 2 bases at J, with 20 bases in the middle. The CDR3 bases are TGTGCCAGCAATAAGGGTGACACGTCAAGGAACTATGGCTACACCTTC. Protein sequence: CASNKGDTSRNYGYTF.

This rearrangement joins TRBV29-1 to TRBJ2-3; D gene uncertain. Germline V gives CDR1 SQVTM, CDR2 ANQGSEA. This CDR3 contains 12 residues. Trimming stripped 4 bases from V and 6 bases from J, with 11 bases between. The CDR3 spells CSVGVVGDTQYF. For the CDR3, the DNA is TGCAGCGTTGGGGTTGTGGGGGATACGCAGTATTTT.

The CDR3 here is CSARDVGYRGTEAFF. DNA of the CDR3: TGCAGTGCTAGAGATGTCGGCTATCGGGGCACTGAAGCTTTCTTT. V and J are TRBV20-1 and TRBJ1-1; D uncertain. Germline CDR1 and CDR2: DFQATT and SNEGSKA (reference sequence). Between the trimmed V and J ends, which lost 0 bases and 4 bases, there was a span of 15 bases. The CDR3 runs 15 residues.

This clonotype has just a few counts. The genes are TRBV4-1 and TRBJ2-5; D possibly corresponds to TRBD2 (5 bases). The CDR3 is 15 amino acids. Trimming cost V 0 bases and J 5 bases, with 13 bases left between them. CDR1 is MGHRA, CDR2 YSYEKL, per germline. CDR3 in DNA: TGCGCCAGCAGCCAAGAATGGACTCAGCAGGAGACCCAGTACTTC. Translation gives CASSQEWTQQETQYF.

The rearrangement joins TRBV28 to TRBJ1-1; weak D call: TRBD1 (5 bases). Between the trimmed V and J ends, which lost 7 bases and 0 bases, there was a span of 12 bases. CDR3 size: 14 residues. CDR1 MDHEN and CDR2 SYDVKM come from the germline V gene. The CDR3 DNA sequence: TGTGCCAGCAACCCGGCAGGGCTGAACACTGAAGCTTTCTTT. Protein product: CASNPAGLNTEAFF.

The chain uses TRBV11-1 and TRBJ2-7, with 8 bases matching TRBD1. With V trimmed by 1 base and J by 1 base, 6 bases remained unmatched. Germline assignment: CDR1 SGHAT and CDR2 FQDESV (reference sequence). The CDR3 sequence is 16 residues long. In DNA form, the CDR3 reads TGTGCCAGCAGCTTAGGCCGAAGACAGGGGTCCTACGAGCAGTACTTC. Its protein is CASSLGRRQGSYEQYF.

Many counts were recorded for this clonotype. The chain recombines TRBV7-9 with TRBJ2-3; no clear D. There are 12 residues in the CDR3. Trimming pared 5 bases from V and 2 bases from J, leaving 5 bases between. Germline loops: CDR1 SEHNR, CDR2 FQNEAQ (reference sequence). The CDR3: CASSIFTDTQYF. The CDR3 DNA reads TGTGCCAGCAGCATCTTCACAGATACGCAGTATTTT.

The V call is TRBV20-1, the J call TRBJ2-7; no firm D call. Between the trimmed V and J ends, which lost 0 bases and 0 bases, there was a span of 6 bases. The germline gives CDR1 DFQATT, CDR2 SNEGSKA (reference sequence). CDR3 length equals 13 residues. The CDR3 DNA follows: TGCAGTGCTAGAGATGGAGACTCCTACGAGCAGTACTTC. Encoded protein: CSARDGDSYEQYF.

This clonotype was seen more than once but under ten times. The rearrangement uses TRBV29-1 and TRBJ2-1; 14 positions match TRBD2. J was trimmed by 8 bases and V by 7 bases; bases with no gene match: 7. The CDR3 contains 14 residues. In germline, CDR1 is SQVTM, CDR2 ANQGSEA. The CDR3 DNA follows: TGCAGCGCGAGACTAGCGGGGGGGGTCTATGAGCAGTTCTTC. This encodes CSARLAGGVYEQFF.

This clonotype was seen repeatedly, ten times or more. V gene TRBV27 combines with J gene TRBJ2-7, with TRBD1 matching 8 bases. Per the germline V gene, CDR1 is MNHEY and CDR2 is SMNVEV (reference sequence). This CDR3 spans 15 amino acids. V dropped 5 bases and J dropped 1; count of bases not matched to a gene: 7. CDR3 in amino acids: CASSPGQGLSYEQYF. Written as DNA, the CDR3 is TGTGCCAGCAGTCCCGGACAGGGTTTGTCCTACGAGCAGTACTTC.

This rearrangement joins TRBV12-3 or TRBV12-4 to TRBJ2-4; tentatively, D is TRBD1 or TRBD2 (6 bases each). V lost 4 bases and J 3 bases, leaving 13 bases between the germline ends. The CDR3 spans 15 residues. Here the CDR3 reads CASSSGGGNKNIQYF. The CDR3 nucleotides are TGTGCCAGCAGTTCCGGGGGCGGGAACAAAAACATTCAGTACTTC.

About this clonotype itself: A read error may explain this, as a much larger clone is one base away. This sequence joins TRBV7-2 and TRBJ2-1; tentatively, D is TRBD2 (6 bases). The CDR3 loop spans 16 amino acids. Germline CDR1 is SGHTA and CDR2 is FQGNSA. Trimming cost V 6 bases and J 7 bases, with 22 bases left between them. CDR3 loop: CASRKIWGTVVNEQFF. The CDR3 coding sequence is TGTGCCAGCAGGAAAATCTGGGGGACTGTTGTAAATGAGCAGTTCTTC.

The chain links TRBV2 to TRBJ2-7; a possible D gene is TRBD1 (6 bases). Germline CDR1 SNHLY, CDR2 FYNNEI. CDR3 length: 13 residues. V was trimmed by 4 bases and J by 3 bases, leaving 10 bases between them. The CDR3 DNA sequence: TGTGCCAGCAGTGTTGGCAGGGGCTACGAGCAGTACTTC. Amino acid sequence: CASSVGRGYEQYF.

In this sample, this clonotype turned up a few times. The chain is built from TRBV9 and TRBJ2-1; D is perhaps TRBD2 (5 bases). Germline V CDR1 and CDR2: SGDLS, YYNGEE. V was trimmed by 3 bases and J by 0 bases, leaving 7 bases between them. The CDR3 loop spans 14 amino acids. The CDR3 sequence is CASSDGISYNEQFF. Here the CDR3 DNA reads TGTGCCAGCAGCGACGGGATCTCCTACAATGAGCAGTTCTTC. The full variable domain, completed using reference TRBV9 and TRBJ2-1, is DSGVTQTPKHLITATGQRVTLRCSPRSGDLSVYWYQQSLDQGLQFLIQYYNGEERAKGNILERFSAQQFPDLHSELNLSSLELGDSALYFCASSDGISYNEQFFGPGTRLTVL.

The J gene is TRBJ2-3, the V gene TRBV20-1, with 14 bases identical to TRBD2. CDR3 length: 15 residues. Trimming cost V 5 bases and J 3 bases; bases outside gene matches: 4. Germline CDR1 is DFQATT and CDR2 is SNEGSKA (reference sequence). CDR3 sequence: CSADGTSGGTDTQYF. The CDR3 DNA sequence: TGCAGTGCTGACGGGACTAGCGGGGGAACAGATACGCAGTATTTT.

This rearrangement joins TRBV5-1 to TRBJ2-1, with a weak D call TRBD1 (5 bases). Germline assignment: CDR1 SGHRS and CDR2 YFSETQ. Between the trimmed V and J ends, which lost 7 bases and 7 bases, there was a span of 18 bases. The CDR3 is 14 residues long. The CDR3 here is CASGTAVQANEQFF. The DNA for the CDR3 is TGCGCCAGCGGCACCGCAGTACAGGCTAATGAGCAGTTCTTC.

This rearrangement joins TRBV5-1 to TRBJ2-5, with 11 positions matching TRBD2. J lost 0 bases, V lost 3 bases, and 7 bases had no gene match. The CDR3 has 17 residues. CDR1 is SGHRS, CDR2 YFSETQ, per germline. The CDR3 nucleotides are TGCGCCAGCAGCTCGTCTAGCGGGGGGCTGTACCAAGAGACCCAGTACTTC. Its translation is CASSSSSGGLYQETQYF.

This clonotype was seen ten or more times. The rearrangement links TRBV7-6 to TRBJ2-1; TRBD1 aligns across 11 bases. The CDR3 is made up of 16 amino acids. The V gene end was trimmed by 5 bases and the J gene end by 4 bases; junction bases not matched to a gene: 7. Per the germline V gene, CDR1 is SGHVS and CDR2 is FNYEAQ. Here the CDR3 DNA reads TGTGCCAGCAGCGGGGGACAGGGGGGGACTTACAATGAGCAGTTCTTC. Translating it yields CASSGGQGGTYNEQFF.

The sample holds many counts of this clonotype. The V and J genes are TRBV7-8 and TRBJ2-1; a possible D gene is TRBD1 (5 bases). In germline, CDR1 is SGHVS, CDR2 FQNEAQ. The length of the CDR3 is 17 residues. V shed 5 bases and J shed 8 bases, with 25 bases lying between them. CDR3 region: CASSPRQGPVRHDEQFF. The CDR3 DNA sequence: TGTGCCAGCAGCCCACGTCAGGGCCCCGTGCGGCACGATGAGCAGTTCTTC.

The chain employs TRBV7-6 and TRBJ2-7; no reliable D call. The germline gives CDR1 SGHVS, CDR2 FNYEAQ. The V end lost 7 bases, the J end lost 5 bases, and 15 bases lay between the germline ends. The CDR3 has 13 residues. The CDR3 protein is CASNSAALNEQYF. The CDR3 coding sequence is TGTGCCAGCAACTCCGCGGCCTTGAACGAGCAGTACTTC.

The gene calls are TRBV14 and TRBJ1-4, with D uncertain. The germline CDR1 and CDR2 sequences are SGHDN and FVKESK. Trimming removed 1 base at V and 4 bases at J, with 10 bases between. This CDR3 contains 15 residues. The CDR3 loop reads CASSQGWNSNEKLFF. The CDR3 region has the DNA TGTGCCAGCAGCCAAGGGTGGAACAGTAATGAAAAACTGTTTTTT.

This clonotype was detected many times. This chain uses TRBV7-7 with TRBJ1-1, with TRBD1 as a possible D gene (5 bases). The V and J ends lost 2 bases and 4 bases respectively, with 8 bases between them. The CDR3 loop spans 13 amino acids. Germline lookup yields CDR1 SSHAT and CDR2 FNYEAQ (reference sequence). This chain's CDR3 is CASSLNQGTEAFF. The CDR3 bases are TGTGCCAGCAGCTTAAATCAGGGCACTGAAGCTTTCTTT.

The chain carries TRBV15 and TRBJ2-1; D perhaps matches TRBD1 (6 bases). Between the trimmed V and J ends, which lost 2 bases and 7 bases, there was a span of 12 bases. CDR1 LNHNV and CDR2 YYDKDF come from the germline V gene (reference sequence). The CDR3 totals 14 residues. CDR3 nucleotides: TGTGCCACCAGCAGAACAGGGCTCAGTAATGAGCAGTTCTTC. Its protein product is CATSRTGLSNEQFF. The full variable domain, completed using reference TRBV15 and TRBJ2-1, is DAMVIQNPRYQVTQFGKPVTLSCSQTLNHNVMYWYQQKSSQAPKLLFHYYDKDFNNEADTPDNFQSRRPNTSFCFLDIRSPGLGDTAMYLCATSRTGLSNEQFFGPGTRLTVL.

This rearrangement joins TRBV28 to TRBJ2-7, with 10 nucleotides matching TRBD1. The CDR3 extends over 15 amino acids. V shed 7 bases and J 5 bases; nucleotides not matched to a gene: 11. The germline gives CDR1 MDHEN, CDR2 SYDVKM. CDR3: CASNHRDRGWDEQYF. The CDR3, as DNA: TGTGCCAGCAACCACCGGGACAGGGGATGGGACGAGCAGTACTTC.

This clonotype was seen many times. The chain has TRBV28 and TRBJ1-5; TRBD1 is a possible D gene (5 bases). The CDR3 length is 14 residues. V lost 6 bases to trimming and J lost 9 bases, with 18 bases between them. Per germline, CDR1 MDHEN and CDR2 SYDVKM. The CDR3 loop reads CASSPRDPSPPQHF. CDR3 in DNA: TGTGCCAGCAGCCCCCGGGACCCCTCTCCGCCCCAGCATTTT. Full variable domain (rest looked up from reference TRBV28 and TRBJ1-5): DVKVTQSSRYLVKRTGEKVFLECVQDMDHENMFWYRQDPGLGLRLIYFSYDVKMKEKGDIPEGYSVSREKKERFSLILESASTNQTSMYLCASSPRDPSPPQHFGDGTRLSIL.

The gene calls are TRBV25-1 and TRBJ2-7; D is unresolved. V lost 0 bases to trimming and J lost 2 bases, with 5 bases between them. The CDR3 sequence is 13 residues long. CDR1 is MGHDK, CDR2 SYGVNS, per germline. CDR3 nucleotide sequence: TGTGCCAGCAGTGAATATGGGACCTACGAGCAGTACTTC. Its protein is CASSEYGTYEQYF.

The chain combines TRBV6-2 or TRBV6-3 with TRBJ1-5; 8 bases are a match to TRBD1. The CDR3 extends over 16 amino acids. The junction had 6 bases not matched to a gene; V was cut back by 2 bases and J by 3 bases. Germline CDR1 is MNHEY and CDR2 is SVGEGT. CDR3: CASSYEPGQANQPQHF. The CDR3 coding sequence is TGTGCCAGCAGTTACGAGCCGGGACAGGCCAATCAGCCCCAGCATTTT.

The gene calls are TRBV27 and TRBJ1-6; tentatively, D is TRBD1 (5 bases). The CDR3 loop spans 13 amino acids. Germline V gives CDR1 MNHEY, CDR2 SMNVEV (reference sequence). The V gene lost 6 bases and the J gene lost 8 bases, with 11 bases spanning the gap. DNA for the CDR3: TGTGCCAGCAGCCTTGGGGGTTATTCACCCCTCCACTTT. This translates into CASSLGGYSPLHF.